This T cell receptor beta chain was identified during a study of blood T cell repertoires in COVID-19. About the research overall: Samples taken during acute and convalescent COVID-19 were collected in the United States, Italy and Spain. Sources were T cells, B-cell-depleted T cells, or PBMCs; the material itself was cDNA or gDNA.

Authors' processing steps: Amplification of reference gene primers provided the estimated nucleated cell counts. TCRdb's table, derived via immunoSEQ multiplex PCR, lists solely in-frame clones and lacks some. D and trimming come from the DNA, and the V and J calls and clone size come from that table. The sample consists of roughly 50,000 clones, 70% to 90% of them appearing once. This clone appeared a few times. The sequence derives from a human donor in a cohort sampled during active COVID-19. Sequencing input: peripheral blood.

The CDR3 DNA sequence: TGTGCCATCATGGGGACAGGGGGCTCCTACGAGCAGTACTTC. It is translated as CAIMGTGGSYEQYF. The chain employs TRBV10-3 and TRBJ2-7; 11 bases are a match to TRBD1. Germline V gives CDR1 ENHRY, CDR2 SYGVKD. Trimming removed 7 bases from V and 0 bases from J; junction bases left unmatched: 2. The length of the CDR3 is 14 residues.